These 4 T cell receptor beta chains share one sample of origin, sequenced in a study of CD8 T cells in Susac syndrome. Random-hexamer reverse transcription was applied to roughly 0.5 to 1 ug RNA. TCRdb reprocessed the immunoSEQ multiplex PCR reads via MiXCR and lists one record per CDR3 protein. The sample consists of 200,000 to 300,000 distinct CDR3 sequences, 95% to 97% of them appearing once. Sequenced: CD4+ T cells from PBMCs. The origin of the receptors is a human donor with Susac syndrome.

The chain employs TRBV30 and TRBJ2-6; D not resolved. The CDR3 is 16 amino acids. V lost 0 bases and J 4 bases, leaving 13 bases between the germline ends. Germline values: CDR1 GTSNPN, CDR2 SVGIG (reference sequence). CDR3 protein: CAWSVTPDAGANVLTF. The CDR3 region has the DNA TGTGCCTGGAGTGTCACTCCGGACGCCGGGGCCAACGTCCTGACTTTC.

CDR3: CSVEAGGGEKLFF. The DNA for the CDR3 is TGCAGCGTTGAGGCGGGGGGCGGTGAAAAACTGTTTTTT. The V and J genes are TRBV29-1 and TRBJ1-4, with D tentatively TRBD1 (6 bases). Trimming removed 3 bases from V and 7 bases from J, with 12 bases in between. The germline V gene encodes CDR1 SQVTM and CDR2 ANQGSEA. This CDR3 has 13 residues.

The rearrangement uses TRBV29-1 and TRBJ2-1, with 15 positions matching TRBD2. This CDR3 region has 15 residues. Germline lookup yields CDR1 SQVTM and CDR2 ANQGSEA. The junction had 5 bases not matched to a gene; V was cut back by 5 bases and J by 6 bases. In nucleotides, the CDR3 is TGCAGCGTTCCGTTGGGACTAGCGGGAGGCAATGAGCAGTTCTTC. It translates to CSVPLGLAGGNEQFF.

Comments on this clonotype: The germline gene is not matched at one end of the junction; a read error may be the cause. The rearrangement links TRBV7-7 to TRBJ2-1, with D perhaps assigned TRBD1 or TRBD2 (5 bases each). Germline lookup yields CDR1 SSHAT and CDR2 FNYEAQ (reference sequence). The CDR3 is made up of 15 amino acids. The CDR3 DNA is TGTGCTAGCAGCCGCCGGTGGGGTGGGACGGGTGAGCAGTTCTTC. It yields the protein CASSRRWGGTGEQFF.